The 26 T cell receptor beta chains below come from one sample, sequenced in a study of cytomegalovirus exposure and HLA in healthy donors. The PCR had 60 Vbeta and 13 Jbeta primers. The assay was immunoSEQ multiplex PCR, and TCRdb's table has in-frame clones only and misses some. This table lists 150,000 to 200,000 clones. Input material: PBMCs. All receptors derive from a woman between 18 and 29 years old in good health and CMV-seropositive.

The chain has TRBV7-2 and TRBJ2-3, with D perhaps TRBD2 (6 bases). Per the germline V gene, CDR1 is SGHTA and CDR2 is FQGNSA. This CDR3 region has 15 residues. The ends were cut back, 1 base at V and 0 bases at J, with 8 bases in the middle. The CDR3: CASSLVGTSTDTQYF. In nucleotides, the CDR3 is TGTGCCAGCAGCTTAGTAGGGACTAGCACAGATACGCAGTATTTT.

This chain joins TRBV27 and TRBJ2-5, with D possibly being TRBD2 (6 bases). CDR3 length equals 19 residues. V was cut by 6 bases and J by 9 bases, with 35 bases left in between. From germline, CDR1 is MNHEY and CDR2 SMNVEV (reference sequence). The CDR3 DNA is TGTGCCAGCAGGCCCCAGTCCCCCCCGGCGGGCAGGGTTAGGGAGGCCCAGTACTTC. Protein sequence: CASRPQSPPAGRVREAQYF.

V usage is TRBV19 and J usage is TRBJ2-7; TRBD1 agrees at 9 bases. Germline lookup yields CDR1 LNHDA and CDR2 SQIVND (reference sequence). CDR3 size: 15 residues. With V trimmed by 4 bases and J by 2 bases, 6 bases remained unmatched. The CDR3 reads CASSSPGQGTYEQYF. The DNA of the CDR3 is TGTGCCAGTAGTAGCCCGGGACAGGGTACCTACGAGCAGTACTTC.

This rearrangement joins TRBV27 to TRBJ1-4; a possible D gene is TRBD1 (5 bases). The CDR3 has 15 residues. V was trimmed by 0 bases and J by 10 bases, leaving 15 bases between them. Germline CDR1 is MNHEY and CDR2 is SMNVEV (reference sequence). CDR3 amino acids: CASSLSPARGGKLFF. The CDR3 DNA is TGTGCCAGCAGTTTATCCCCTGCGCGGGGGGGAAAACTGTTTTTT.

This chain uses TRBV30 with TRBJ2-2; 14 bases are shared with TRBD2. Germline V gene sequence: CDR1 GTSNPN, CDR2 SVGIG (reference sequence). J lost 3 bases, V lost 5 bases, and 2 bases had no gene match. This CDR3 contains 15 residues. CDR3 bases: TGTGCCTGGTTGGGACTAGCGGGAGACACCGGGGAGCTGTTTTTT. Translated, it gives CAWLGLAGDTGELFF.

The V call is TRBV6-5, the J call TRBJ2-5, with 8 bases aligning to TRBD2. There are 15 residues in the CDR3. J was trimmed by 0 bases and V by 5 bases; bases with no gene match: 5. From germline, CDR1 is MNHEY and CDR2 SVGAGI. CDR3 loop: CASSRHSGNQETQYF. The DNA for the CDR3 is TGTGCCAGCAGTCGGCATAGCGGGAACCAAGAGACCCAGTACTTC.

The CDR3 DNA reads as TGTGCCAGCACCGACAGGAGAGCCCAAGAGACCCAGTACTTC. Residues: CASTDRRAQETQYF. J is TRBJ2-5 and V is TRBV6-1; possible D gene TRBD1, 6 bases. Between the trimmed V and J ends, which lost 7 bases and 1 base, there was a span of 13 bases. Germline V CDR1 and CDR2: MNHNS, SASEGT. CDR3 length equals 14 residues.

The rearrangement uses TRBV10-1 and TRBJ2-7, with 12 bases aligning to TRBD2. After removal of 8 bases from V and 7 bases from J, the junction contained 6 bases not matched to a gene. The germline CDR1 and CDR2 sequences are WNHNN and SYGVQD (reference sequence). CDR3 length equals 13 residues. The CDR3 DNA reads TGCGCCAGCGCTGCGACTAGCGGGGGAGAGCAGTACTTC. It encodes CASAATSGGEQYF.

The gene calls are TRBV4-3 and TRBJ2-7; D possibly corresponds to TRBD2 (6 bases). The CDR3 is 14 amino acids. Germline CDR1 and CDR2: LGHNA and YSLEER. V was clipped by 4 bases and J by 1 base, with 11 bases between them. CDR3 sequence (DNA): TGCGCCAGCAGCCGAAGGGACTCGTCCTACGAGCAGTACTTC. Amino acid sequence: CASSRRDSSYEQYF.

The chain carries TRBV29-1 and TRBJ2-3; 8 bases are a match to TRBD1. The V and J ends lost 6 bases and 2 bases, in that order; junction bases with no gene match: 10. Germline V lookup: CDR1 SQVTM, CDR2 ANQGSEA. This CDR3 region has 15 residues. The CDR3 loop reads CSVNPGQATTDTQYF. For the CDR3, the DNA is TGCAGCGTGAACCCGGGACAGGCGACCACAGATACGCAGTATTTT.

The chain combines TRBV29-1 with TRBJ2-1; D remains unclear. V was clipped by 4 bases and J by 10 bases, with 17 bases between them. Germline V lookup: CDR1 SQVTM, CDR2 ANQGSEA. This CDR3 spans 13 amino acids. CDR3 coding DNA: TGCAGCGTTGTCTGGGCAGGAAGAAACGAGCAGTTCTTC. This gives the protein CSVVWAGRNEQFF.

Here the CDR3 reads CASSSLARKGDTQYF. In nucleotides, the CDR3 is TGTGCCAGCAGCTCCCTGGCGCGGAAAGGAGATACGCAGTATTTT. The V gene is TRBV7-9, the J gene TRBJ2-3; D uncertain. Germline V gene sequence: CDR1 SEHNR, CDR2 FQNEAQ (reference sequence). V lost 4 bases to trimming and J lost 5 bases, with 16 bases between them. This CDR3 comprises 15 residues.

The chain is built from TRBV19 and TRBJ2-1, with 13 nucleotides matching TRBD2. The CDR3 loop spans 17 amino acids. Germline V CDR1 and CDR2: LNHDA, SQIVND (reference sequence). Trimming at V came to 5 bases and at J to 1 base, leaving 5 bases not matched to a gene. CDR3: CASSPRTSGSSYNEQFF. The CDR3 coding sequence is TGTGCCAGTAGTCCAAGGACTAGCGGGAGTTCCTACAATGAGCAGTTCTTC.

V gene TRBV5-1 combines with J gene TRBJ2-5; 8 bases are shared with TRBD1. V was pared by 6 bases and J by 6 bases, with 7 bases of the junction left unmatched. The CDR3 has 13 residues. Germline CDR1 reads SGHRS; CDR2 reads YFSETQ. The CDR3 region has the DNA TGCGCCAGCACCACAGGGGGTCGGCAGACCCAGTACTTC. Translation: CASTTGGRQTQYF.

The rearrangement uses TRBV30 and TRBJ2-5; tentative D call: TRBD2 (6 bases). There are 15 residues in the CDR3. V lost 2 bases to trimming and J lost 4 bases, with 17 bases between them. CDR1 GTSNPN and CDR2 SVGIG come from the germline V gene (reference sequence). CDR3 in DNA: TGTGCCTGGAGTAAGACGGGAGTTGCGGGAGAGACCCAGTACTTC. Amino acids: CAWSKTGVAGETQYF.

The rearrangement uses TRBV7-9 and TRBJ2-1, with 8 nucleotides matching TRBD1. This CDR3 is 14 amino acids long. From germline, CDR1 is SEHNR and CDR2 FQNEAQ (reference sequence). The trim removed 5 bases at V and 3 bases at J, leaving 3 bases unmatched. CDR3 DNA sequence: TGTGCCAGCAGCGCCGGACAGGGCTACAATGAGCAGTTCTTC. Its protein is CASSAGQGYNEQFF.

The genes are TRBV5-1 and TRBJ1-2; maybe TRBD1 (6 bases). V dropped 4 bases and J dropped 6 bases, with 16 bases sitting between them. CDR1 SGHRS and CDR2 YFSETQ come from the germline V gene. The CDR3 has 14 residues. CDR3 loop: CASSGGPFEHGYTF. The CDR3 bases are TGCGCCAGCAGCGGGGGCCCCTTTGAACATGGCTACACCTTC.

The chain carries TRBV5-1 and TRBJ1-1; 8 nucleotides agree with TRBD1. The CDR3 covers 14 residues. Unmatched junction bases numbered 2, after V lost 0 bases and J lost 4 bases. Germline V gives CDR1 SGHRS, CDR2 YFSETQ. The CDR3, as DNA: TGCGCCAGCAGCTTGGCCGGACAGGGCACTGAAGCTTTCTTT. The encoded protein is CASSLAGQGTEAFF.

The CDR3 protein is CASSPGTLGNTIYF. The CDR3 DNA follows: TGTGCCAGTAGCCCGGGAACGCTTGGAAACACCATATATTTT. The chain recombines TRBV19 with TRBJ1-3; the D is unclear. The CDR3 is 14 residues long. The V end lost 6 bases, the J end lost 3 bases, and 12 bases lay between the germline ends. Germline values: CDR1 LNHDA, CDR2 SQIVND (reference sequence).

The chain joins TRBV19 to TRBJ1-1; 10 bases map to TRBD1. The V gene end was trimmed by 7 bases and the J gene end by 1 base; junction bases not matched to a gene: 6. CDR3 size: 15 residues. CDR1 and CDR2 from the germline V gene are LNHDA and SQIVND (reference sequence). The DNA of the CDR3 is TGTGCCAGTATTATGCGGGACAGGGGGAACACTGAAGCTTTCTTT. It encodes CASIMRDRGNTEAFF.

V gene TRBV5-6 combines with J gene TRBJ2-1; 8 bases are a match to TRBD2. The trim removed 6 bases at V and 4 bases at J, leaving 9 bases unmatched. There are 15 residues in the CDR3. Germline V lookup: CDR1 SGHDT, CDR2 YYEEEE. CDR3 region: CASIRGGRSYNEQFF. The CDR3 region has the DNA TGTGCCAGCATCCGGGGGGGGAGGTCTTACAATGAGCAGTTCTTC.

The CDR3, as DNA: TGCGCCAGCAGCCATTCGCCGGGAAACACTGAAGCTTTCTTT. This codes for CASSHSPGNTEAFF. The rearrangement joins TRBV5-1 to TRBJ1-1; D is unresolved. CDR1 is SGHRS and CDR2 is YFSETQ in the germline V gene. The CDR3 contains 14 residues. Trimming shortened V by 4 bases and J by 2 bases, and 12 bases separated the two germline ends.

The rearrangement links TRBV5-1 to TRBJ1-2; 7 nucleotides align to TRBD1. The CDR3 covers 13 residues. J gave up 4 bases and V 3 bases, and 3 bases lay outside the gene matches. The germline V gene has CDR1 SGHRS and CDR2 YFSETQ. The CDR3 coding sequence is TGCGCCAGCAGCTCGGGACAGCTCTATGGCTACACCTTC. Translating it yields CASSSGQLYGYTF.

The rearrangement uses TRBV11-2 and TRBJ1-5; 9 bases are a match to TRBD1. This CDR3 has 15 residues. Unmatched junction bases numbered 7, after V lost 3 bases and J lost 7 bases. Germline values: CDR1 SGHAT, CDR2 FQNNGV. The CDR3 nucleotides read TGTGCCAGCAGCTTGACACAGGGGGCAGGACAGCCCCAGCATTTT. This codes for CASSLTQGAGQPQHF.

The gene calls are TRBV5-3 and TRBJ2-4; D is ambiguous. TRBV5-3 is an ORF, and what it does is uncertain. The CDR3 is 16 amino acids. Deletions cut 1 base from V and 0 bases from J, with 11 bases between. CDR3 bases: TGTGCCAGAAGCTTGACTCCGTTGTTAGCCAAAAACATTCAGTACTTC. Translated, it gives CARSLTPLLAKNIQYF.

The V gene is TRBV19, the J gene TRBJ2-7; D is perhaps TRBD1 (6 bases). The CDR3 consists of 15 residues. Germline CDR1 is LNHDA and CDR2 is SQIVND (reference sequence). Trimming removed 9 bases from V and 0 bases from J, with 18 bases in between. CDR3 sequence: CARRTVLRSSYEQYF. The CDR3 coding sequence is TGTGCCAGGAGGACAGTATTGAGAAGCTCCTACGAGCAGTACTTC. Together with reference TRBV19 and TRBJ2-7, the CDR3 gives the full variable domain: DGGITQSPKYLFRKEGQNVTLSCEQNLNHDAMYWYRQDPGQGLRLIYYSQIVNDFQKGDIAEGYSVSREKKESFPLTVTSAQKNPTAFYLCARRTVLRSSYEQYFGPGTRLTVT.